The 14 T cell receptor beta chains presented below share a single source sample, sequenced in a study of blood T cell repertoires in COVID-19. Assay used: immunoSEQ multiplex PCR; TCRdb lists only in-frame clones, some missing. This table holds 300,000 to 400,000 clones, more than 75% found once. Sequenced sample: peripheral blood. These receptor sequences come from a woman aged 50 to 60 with COVID-19, enrolled during active disease.

The genes are TRBV19 and TRBJ2-1, with D uncertain. The CDR3 sequence is 17 residues long. The V end was cut by 6 bases, the J end by 8 bases, with 26 bases between. CDR1 and CDR2 (germline): LNHDA, SQIVND (reference sequence). The CDR3 region has the DNA TGTGCCAGTAGCGGAATGATATTGGCTAGTGGTGGGTATGAGCAGTTCTTC. Its translation is CASSGMILASGGYEQFF.

V is TRBV7-2 and J is TRBJ2-1; 8 bases are shared with TRBD2. CDR1 and CDR2 (germline): SGHTA, FQGNSA. The CDR3 has 13 amino acids. The V gene end was trimmed by 8 bases and the J gene end by 8 bases; junction bases not matched to a gene: 8. The CDR3 nucleotides are TGTGCCAGCTCCCTCGGGGGGGCACATGAGCAGTTCTTC. It is translated as CASSLGGAHEQFF.

V usage is TRBV19 and J usage is TRBJ2-5, with 8 bases aligning to TRBD1. Losses at the gene ends were 5 bases for V and 2 bases for J; bases not matched to a gene: 7. The CDR3 runs to 15 residues. Germline assignment: CDR1 LNHDA and CDR2 SQIVND (reference sequence). The CDR3 DNA follows: TGTGCCAGTAGTTCCCGACAGGGGCAACAAGAGACCCAGTACTTC. The encoded protein is CASSSRQGQQETQYF.

This chain uses TRBV3-1 (or the pseudogene TRBV3-2) with TRBJ2-1; 8 bases are shared with TRBD2. The trim removed 6 bases at V and 2 bases at J, leaving 3 bases unmatched. The CDR3 length is 14 residues. Germline V gives CDR1 LGHDT, CDR2 YNNKEL (reference sequence). The CDR3 sequence: CASSGSGTYNEQFF. CDR3 sequence (DNA): TGTGCCAGCAGTGGTAGCGGGACCTACAATGAGCAGTTCTTC.

The rearrangement joins TRBV18 to TRBJ1-4; 7 bases line up with TRBD1. Trimming cost V 1 base and J 2 bases; bases outside gene matches: 4. The CDR3 is made up of 16 amino acids. CDR1 and CDR2 (germline): KGHSH, LQKENI. In DNA, the CDR3 is TGTGCCAGCTCACCACAGGGGGCGCAGACTAATGAAAAACTGTTTTTT. It translates to CASSPQGAQTNEKLFF.

This sequence joins TRBV5-4 and TRBJ2-1; 12 bases are shared with TRBD2. V gave up 6 bases and J gave up 7 bases; unmatched junction bases: 5. CDR1 and CDR2 from the germline V gene are SGHNT and YYREEE (reference sequence). The CDR3 contains 14 residues. The CDR3 loop reads CASTLTSGSNEQFF. CDR3 sequence (DNA): TGTGCCAGCACCCTGACTAGCGGGAGTAATGAGCAGTTCTTC.

The J gene is TRBJ2-3, the V gene TRBV6-1; 11 bases match TRBD2. The CDR3 has 17 residues. Germline V gene sequence: CDR1 MNHNS, CDR2 SASEGT. Losses at the gene ends were 4 bases for V and 3 bases for J; bases not matched to a gene: 9. For the CDR3, the DNA is TGTGCCAGCAGTGGAGGAAAAACTAGCGGGAGAACAGATACGCAGTATTTT. This translates into CASSGGKTSGRTDTQYF.

The chain uses TRBV3-1 (or the pseudogene TRBV3-2) and TRBJ2-5; D remains unclear. Per germline, CDR1 LGHDT and CDR2 YNNKEL (reference sequence). CDR3 size: 13 residues. Trimming left V 4 bases short and J 0 bases short, with 6 bases between. CDR3 nucleotide sequence: TGTGCCAGCAGCCCCTCTGACCAAGAGACCCAGTACTTC. Encoded protein: CASSPSDQETQYF.

This clone occurred once. The gene calls are TRBV19 and TRBJ2-5; TRBD1 agrees at 7 bases. CDR1 is LNHDA, CDR2 SQIVND, per germline (reference sequence). This CDR3 spans 14 amino acids. The V and J ends lost 5 bases and 5 bases, in that order; junction bases with no gene match: 8. The CDR3 nucleotides read TGTGCCAGTAGTTCCAGACAGGGTCGCGAGACCCAGTACTTC. Translated, it gives CASSSRQGRETQYF.

The chain couples TRBV24-1 to TRBJ1-2, with TRBD1 matching 9 bases. The germline V gene has CDR1 KGHDR and CDR2 SFDVKD. V dropped 3 bases and J dropped 0; count of bases not matched to a gene: 4. This CDR3 is 16 amino acids long. The CDR3, as DNA: TGTGCCACCAGTGATAGGACAGGGGACGCTAACTATGGCTACACCTTC. Protein sequence: CATSDRTGDANYGYTF.

The sample holds a few counts of this clone. V gene TRBV24-1 combines with J gene TRBJ2-1, with TRBD2 as a possible D gene (5 bases). This CDR3 comprises 16 residues. Trimming pared 9 bases from V and 2 bases from J, leaving 19 bases between. Germline loops: CDR1 KGHDR, CDR2 SFDVKD. The CDR3 DNA reads TGTGCCACCTCGGGAAGCCCCGTCAATACCTACAATGAGCAGTTCTTC. It translates to CATSGSPVNTYNEQFF.

The chain carries TRBV3-1 (or the pseudogene TRBV3-2) and TRBJ2-5; a weak D match, TRBD1 (5 bases). Trimming shortened V by 4 bases and J by 2 bases, and 14 bases separated the two germline ends. CDR1 and CDR2 (germline): LGHDT, YNNKEL (reference sequence). The CDR3 is made up of 15 amino acids. DNA for the CDR3: TGTGCCAGCAGCCTATATTCAGGGAAGCAAGAGACCCAGTACTTC. Its protein is CASSLYSGKQETQYF.

This clone was seen at least ten times. The rearrangement uses TRBV19 and TRBJ2-7; 10 bases fit TRBD1. The CDR3 has 13 residues. Germline V gene lookup returns CDR1 LNHDA and CDR2 SQIVND (reference sequence). The V segment lost 9 bases and the J segment 6 bases; nucleotides outside the gene matches: 8. The CDR3 loop reads CASGGQGVFEQYF. The CDR3, as DNA: TGTGCCAGCGGAGGACAGGGGGTTTTCGAGCAGTACTTC.

V gene TRBV7-3 combines with J gene TRBJ2-3; D gene unclear. Trimming pared 0 bases from V and 7 bases from J, leaving 8 bases between. Germline CDR1 reads SGHTA; CDR2 reads FQGTGA. The CDR3 totals 13 residues. CDR3 residues: CASSLTGQYTQYF. The CDR3 bases are TGTGCCAGCAGCTTAACGGGCCAGTATACGCAGTATTTT. The full variable domain, completed using reference TRBV7-3 and TRBJ2-3, is GAGVSQTPSNKVTEKGKYVELRCDPISGHTALYWYRQSLGQGPEFLIYFQGTGAADDSGLPNDRFFAVRPEGSVSTLKIQRTERGDSAVYLCASSLTGQYTQYFGPGTRLTVL.